The 9 T cell receptor beta chains reported below all come from one sample, sequenced in a study of patients and donors after allogeneic stem cell transplantation. One entry per CDR3 protein, called by TCRdb with MiXCR from the RT-PCR reads. Among about 74,000 distinct CDR3 sequences listed, 26% were seen once. What was sequenced was blood, either unsorted or a sorted T cell fraction (not recorded which). These receptor sequences come from a human donor who was either an allogeneic HSCT recipient or a stem cell or donor lymphocyte infusion donor (not recorded which). It is not recorded whose cells these are; they may come from a transplant donor.

The chain carries TRBV9 and TRBJ1-1, with 8 bases that match TRBD1. This CDR3 contains 16 residues. Trimming cost V 0 bases and J 4 bases; bases outside gene matches: 8. Germline assignment: CDR1 SGDLS and CDR2 YYNGEE. The CDR3 reads CASSVADRGMGTEAFF. The CDR3 DNA follows: TGTGCCAGCAGCGTAGCCGACAGGGGTATGGGCACTGAAGCTTTCTTT.

This clonotype was observed a few times. V is TRBV20-1 and J is TRBJ2-7, with D possibly TRBD1 on 5 matching bases. This CDR3 spans 14 amino acids. V was shortened by 3 bases and J by 5 bases, with 17 bases between the two germline ends. Germline CDR1 and CDR2: DFQATT and SNEGSKA (reference sequence). CDR3 residues: CSASLAGNSDEQYF. The CDR3 DNA reads TGCAGTGCTAGCTTGGCAGGGAATTCGGACGAGCAGTACTTC.

This clonotype was counted between two and nine times. The V gene is TRBV5-1, the J gene TRBJ2-2, with 9 bases identical to TRBD1. This CDR3 has 16 amino acids. Germline CDR1 SGHRS, CDR2 YFSETQ. The V segment lost 1 base and the J segment 5 bases; nucleotides outside the gene matches: 6. The CDR3 DNA is TGCGCCAGCAGCTTGTCTACAGGGGGCTGGACCGGGGAGCTGTTTTTT. This translates into CASSLSTGGWTGELFF.

This clonotype was observed a handful of times. This chain connects TRBV4-1 to TRBJ2-7; tentatively, D is TRBD1 or TRBD2 (5 bases each). CDR1 is MGHRA and CDR2 is YSYEKL in the germline V gene. V was trimmed by 4 bases and J by 0 bases, leaving 13 bases between them. This CDR3 is 15 amino acids long. The CDR3 DNA sequence: TGCGCCAGCAGCCGCGACTTGGGGGACTCCTACGAGCAGTACTTC. Encoded protein: CASSRDLGDSYEQYF.

This clonotype was seen a few times. The gene calls are TRBV15 and TRBJ2-3; 8 bases are a match to TRBD2. Germline trimming cut 0 bases from V and 5 bases from J; bases unmatched to any gene: 13. This CDR3 is 18 amino acids long. Germline assignment: CDR1 LNHNV and CDR2 YYDKDF (reference sequence). The CDR3 loop reads CATSRDLQTAGVKDTQYF. In DNA, the CDR3 is TGTGCCACCAGCAGAGACCTTCAAACAGCGGGAGTTAAAGATACGCAGTATTTT.

The rearrangement links TRBV20-1 to TRBJ1-6; tentative D call: TRBD1 (5 bases). Trimming pared 3 bases from V and 7 bases from J, leaving 16 bases between. The V gene's germline CDR1 is DFQATT and CDR2 SNEGSKA (reference sequence). The CDR3 has 15 residues. CDR3 loop: CSARPRGPTNSPLHF. The CDR3 nucleotides read TGCAGTGCTAGGCCGCGGGGACCGACGAATTCACCCCTCCACTTT.

The chain has TRBV10-3 and TRBJ1-1, with 7 positions matching TRBD1. V was clipped by 0 bases and J by 7 bases; unmatched bases: 2. Germline V gene lookup returns CDR1 ENHRY and CDR2 SYGVKD. The CDR3 covers 13 residues. The CDR3 here is CAISESGQDEAFF. CDR3 DNA: TGTGCCATCAGTGAGTCCGGACAGGATGAAGCTTTCTTT.

This clonotype appeared a few times. The chain employs TRBV20-1 and TRBJ1-2, with 8 positions matching TRBD1. Trimming cost V 3 bases and J 6 bases; bases outside gene matches: 9. This CDR3 has 14 residues. Germline CDR1 DFQATT, CDR2 SNEGSKA (reference sequence). The DNA of the CDR3 is TGCAGTGCTAGTGAGCAAGGACAGGGCGATGGCTACACCTTC. It codes for CSASEQGQGDGYTF.

The rearrangement uses TRBV9 and TRBJ2-7; D ambiguous. The V and J ends lost 4 bases and 6 bases respectively, with 17 bases between them. The CDR3 totals 14 residues. Germline V gene data show CDR1 as SGDLS and CDR2 as YYNGEE. CDR3 sequence reads: CASSTRASLGEQYF. CDR3 sequence (DNA): TGTGCCAGCAGCACCCGGGCCTCCCTGGGCGAGCAGTACTTC.